The rows below give T cell receptor beta chains drawn from one sample of a study of T cell responses to AZD1222 COVID-19 vaccine. Clones were sequenced by immunoSEQ multiplex PCR, and TCRdb holds only the in-frame ones, with some missing. In the table there are 150,000 to 200,000 clones, roughly 88% of which are singletons. Sequenced material: peripheral blood, taken on day 0 of AZD1222 vaccination. These receptors were obtained from an adult in good health. CDR3s include the opening cysteine and the closing phenylalanine or tryptophan. The D gene is left open where the match is weak. Part of the rows lack a size; the others show once, few, many or a class for expanded clones.

clone_size | j_call | d_call | v_call | cdr3_aa | cdr3_nt
NA | TRBJ1-6 | NA | TRBV10-2 | CASNTANSPLHF | TGCGCCAGCAATACGGCGAATTCACCCCTCCACTTT
NA | TRBJ1-1 | NA | TRBV21-1 | CASSKATQAYTEAFF | TGTGCCAGCAGCAAAGCCACCCAGGCCTACACTGAAGCTTTCTTT
NA | TRBJ2-7 | TRBD1 | TRBV19 | CASSTTGEAEQYF | TGTGCCAGTAGTACCACAGGGGAAGCCGAGCAGTACTTC
NA | TRBJ1-1 | TRBD1 | TRBV28 | CASSLETGGWRNTEAFF | TGTGCCAGCAGTTTGGAGACAGGGGGTTGGCGGAACACTGAAGCTTTCTTT
NA | TRBJ2-7 | NA | TRBV10-2 | CASRDWAYEQYF | TGCGCCAGCAGGGACTGGGCCTACGAGCAGTACTTC
NA | TRBJ1-2 | NA | TRBV19 | CASRREGVYGYTF | TGTGCCAGTAGACGGGAAGGGGTCTATGGCTACACCTTC
NA | TRBJ2-3 | TRBD2 | TRBV27 | CASSLGEGKGTDTQYF | TGTGCCAGCAGTTTAGGGGAGGGGAAGGGCACAGATACGCAGTATTTT
NA | TRBJ1-2 | NA | TRBV11-2 | CASSNRNIYGYTF | TGTGCCAGCAGCAATCGCAATATATATGGCTACACCTTC
NA | TRBJ1-3 | NA | TRBV4-1 | CASSPDPGYTIYF | TGCGCCAGCAGCCCGGACCCAGGTTACACCATATATTTT
NA | TRBJ1-1 | TRBD1 | TRBV6-6 | CASSYLIDRANTEAFF | TGTGCCAGCAGTTACCTAATTGACAGGGCGAACACTGAAGCTTTCTTT
once | TRBJ2-2 | TRBD2 | TRBV5-1 | CASLRGEAGVTGELFF | TGCGCCAGCTTACGAGGGGAAGCGGGAGTGACCGGGGAGCTGTTTTTT
NA | TRBJ2-5 | NA | TRBV5-6 | CASRTIGGAVGETQYF | TGTGCCAGCAGGACGATAGGGGGGGCCGTAGGGGAGACCCAGTACTTC
NA | TRBJ1-2 | NA | TRBV4-3 | CASSQLPDGGYTF | TGCGCCAGCAGCCAGCTACCGGACGGGGGCTACACCTTC
NA | TRBJ1-5 | NA | TRBV28 | CASIPSHRDQPQHF | TGTGCCAGCATACCCTCTCACAGGGATCAGCCCCAGCATTTT
once | TRBJ2-1 | TRBD1 | TRBV19 | CASRLTGGGNEQFF | TGTGCCAGTAGGTTGACAGGGGGCGGGAATGAGCAGTTCTTC
NA | TRBJ1-6 | NA | TRBV2 | CASSELGGPLHF | TGTGCCAGCAGTGAGCTGGGAGGACCCCTCCACTTT
NA | TRBJ1-2 | TRBD1 | TRBV6-2/TRBV6-3 | CASSYSSTPRDRGNSNGYTF | TGTGCCAGCAGTTACTCGAGTACTCCCCGGGACAGGGGCAATTCGAATGGCTACACCTTC
NA | TRBJ2-7 | NA | TRBV19 | CASSIRAGIYYEQYF | TGTGCCAGTAGTATCCGGGCGGGCATCTACTACGAGCAGTACTTC
NA | TRBJ2-7 | NA | TRBV23-1 | CASTQGSSYEQYF | TGCGCCAGCACTCAGGGTAGCTCCTACGAGCAGTACTTC
once | TRBJ2-1 | TRBD1 | TRBV18 | CASSPLPGTGTYNEQFF | TGTGCCAGCTCACCACTCCCCGGGACAGGGACCTACAATGAGCAGTTCTTC
NA | TRBJ2-7 | TRBD1 | TRBV19 | CASRGGVGAYEQYF | TGTGCCAGTAGAGGGGGCGTGGGAGCCTACGAGCAGTACTTC
NA | TRBJ1-3 | NA | TRBV15 | CATSRARGNGNTIYF | TGTGCCACCAGCAGAGCCCGGGGTAATGGAAACACCATATATTTT
once | TRBJ1-4 | NA | TRBV28 | CASSLRIEKLFF | TGTGCCAGCAGTTTGCGCATTGAAAAACTGTTTTTT
NA | TRBJ2-2 | TRBD2 | TRBV14 | CASSQGTSGISGELFF | TGTGCCAGCAGCCAAGGGACTAGCGGGATCTCCGGGGAGCTGTTTTTT
NA | TRBJ1-2 | TRBD1 | TRBV6-1 | CASSERVGQGYIRYGYTF | TGTGCCAGCAGTGAACGGGTTGGACAGGGGTATATCCGCTATGGCTACACCTTC
NA | TRBJ2-5 | TRBD1 | TRBV5-6 | CASSLIRQGWETQYF | TGTGCCAGCAGCTTGATTCGACAGGGGTGGGAGACCCAGTACTTC
NA | TRBJ2-1 | NA | TRBV4-2 | CASSQGISGVIAYNEQFF | TGTGCCAGCAGCCAAGGGATATCAGGGGTGATCGCCTACAATGAGCAGTTCTTC
NA | TRBJ2-1 | NA | TRBV12-3/TRBV12-4 | CASSPTSNEQFF | TGTGCCAGCAGTCCGACTAGCAATGAGCAGTTCTTC
NA | TRBJ1-5 | TRBD1 | TRBV10-3 | CATRDRVANQPQHF | TGTGCCACCCGGGACAGGGTGGCCAATCAGCCCCAGCATTTT
NA | TRBJ2-1 | TRBD2 | TRBV13 | CASSSSPGLAAASSYNEQFF | TGTGCCAGCAGCTCAAGCCCGGGACTAGCGGCCGCGAGCTCCTACAATGAGCAGTTCTTC
few | TRBJ1-1 | NA | TRBV3-1/TRBV3-2 | CATSFPGNTEAFF | TGTGCCACATCCTTTCCGGGGAACACTGAAGCTTTCTTT
once | TRBJ2-2 | NA | TRBV28 | CASTWVFPDTGELFF | TGTGCCAGCACCTGGGTGTTTCCTGACACCGGGGAGCTGTTTTTT
NA | TRBJ2-1 | NA | TRBV7-2 | CASSSASYSYNEQFF | TGTGCCAGCAGCTCCGCCTCTTACTCCTACAATGAGCAGTTCTTC
NA | TRBJ2-1 | NA | TRBV7-9 | CASSLAWDEQFF | TGTGCCAGCAGCTTAGCGTGGGATGAGCAGTTCTTC
NA | TRBJ1-6 | TRBD1 | TRBV5-5 | CASSLGTVNSPLHF | TGTGCCAGCAGCCTGGGGACAGTTAATTCACCCCTCCACTTT
NA | TRBJ2-2 | NA | TRBV7-3 | CASSLNRPPMNTGELFF | TGTGCCAGCAGCTTAAATCGTCCACCAATGAACACCGGGGAGCTGTTTTTT
NA | TRBJ2-2 | TRBD2 | TRBV3-1/TRBV3-2 | CASSQAVAGVNTGELFF | TGTGCCAGCAGCCAAGCAGTAGCGGGAGTGAACACCGGGGAGCTGTTTTTT
NA | TRBJ1-2 | NA | TRBV15 | CATSIDTGPNYGYTF | TGTGCCACCAGCATCGATACGGGACCTAACTATGGCTACACCTTC
NA | TRBJ2-2 | TRBD2 | TRBV7-6 | CASSFGGGGTGELFF | TGTGCCAGCAGCTTCGGTGGCGGGGGCACCGGGGAGCTGTTTTTT
NA | TRBJ2-4 | NA | TRBV15 | CATSTPGRTKNIQYF | TGTGCCACCAGCACTCCGGGTAGGACCAAAAACATTCAGTACTTC